This is a list of T cell receptor beta chains from one sample in a study of blood T cell repertoires in COVID-19. Using immunoSEQ multiplex PCR, the repertoire was profiled, and TCRdb retains in-frame clones only, with some absent. Found here are around 200,000 clones, about 87% of them singletons; the top ten hold 2.5% to 3%. Sequenced material: peripheral blood. Every receptor here comes from a man aged 35 to 55 with active or convalescent COVID-19. The CDR3 runs from the conserved cysteine through the conserved F or W. The D gene is left open where the match is weak. Some rows mark clone size as missing; the rest say once, few, many or name a class of expanded clone.

j_call | clone_size | v_call | d_call | cdr3_aa | cdr3_nt
TRBJ2-1 | - | TRBV7-2 | - | CASSLSPTSSYNEQFF | TGTGCCAGCAGCTTAAGCCCGACTAGTTCCTACAATGAGCAGTTCTTC
TRBJ1-6 | - | TRBV27 | TRBD1 | CASRSGGTYNSPLHF | TGTGCCAGCAGGTCAGGGGGAACCTATAATTCACCCCTCCACTTT
TRBJ1-1 | - | TRBV4-3 | TRBD1 | CASSLGTGRTEAFF | TGCGCCAGCAGCCTAGGGACAGGGAGGACTGAAGCTTTCTTT
TRBJ2-7 | - | TRBV4-3 | TRBD1 | CASSEGQGLNEQYF | TGCGCCAGCTCCGAGGGACAGGGCCTCAACGAGCAGTACTTC
TRBJ1-2 | - | TRBV28 | - | CASSLGHPGYGYTF | TGTGCCAGCAGTTTAGGTCACCCGGGCTATGGCTACACCTTC
TRBJ1-2 | - | TRBV6-2/TRBV6-3 | - | CASSPGIPGVYGYTF | TGTGCCAGCAGCCCCGGGATCCCTGGGGTCTATGGCTACACCTTC
TRBJ2-5 | - | TRBV19 | TRBD1 | CASSPGQGYFGETQYF | TGTGCCAGTAGTCCCGGACAGGGTTACTTTGGGGAGACCCAGTACTTC
TRBJ2-7 | once | TRBV27 | - | CASSFAARAYEQYF | TGTGCCAGCAGTTTCGCGGCCAGAGCCTACGAGCAGTACTTC
TRBJ2-3 | - | TRBV5-4 | TRBD1 | CASSPGTASTDTQYF | TGTGCCAGCAGCCCAGGGACAGCGAGCACAGATACGCAGTATTTT
TRBJ1-4 | - | TRBV6-6 | - | CASSAPGLTNEKLFF | TGTGCCAGCAGTGCTCCGGGACTTACTAATGAAAAACTGTTTTTT
TRBJ1-6 | - | TRBV7-9 | TRBD1 | CASSFSGQGGSPLHF | TGTGCCAGCAGCTTCTCGGGACAGGGAGGTTCACCCCTCCACTTT
TRBJ1-3 | - | TRBV5-1 | TRBD1 | CASSFGQGRPGNTIYF | TGCGCCAGCAGCTTCGGACAGGGGCGACCTGGAAACACCATATATTTT
TRBJ1-4 | - | TRBV7-9 | TRBD1 | CASSSDRGRNEKLFF | TGTGCCAGCAGCTCAGACAGGGGGCGTAATGAAAAACTGTTTTTT
TRBJ2-3 | - | TRBV12-3/TRBV12-4 | TRBD2 | CASRTSGTDTQYF | TGTGCCAGTCGGACTAGCGGAACAGATACGCAGTATTTT
TRBJ2-3 | - | TRBV5-4 | - | CASSLGQQKYTDTQYF | TGTGCCAGCAGCTTGGGACAGCAAAAATACACAGATACGCAGTATTTT
TRBJ2-3 | - | TRBV6-1 | TRBD2 | CASSARLAGGTDTQYF | TGTGCCAGCAGTGCCCGACTAGCGGGGGGCACAGATACGCAGTATTTT
TRBJ2-7 | - | TRBV6-5 | TRBD1 | CASRKDRGVVYEQYF | TGTGCCAGCAGGAAGGACAGGGGAGTTGTCTACGAGCAGTACTTC
TRBJ1-1 | once | TRBV13 | TRBD1 | CASSGPGQWIPEAFF | TGTGCCAGCAGCGGGCCGGGACAGTGGATCCCTGAAGCTTTCTTT
TRBJ1-4 | - | TRBV3-1/TRBV3-2 | - | CASSPGRALNEKLFF | TGTGCCAGCAGCCCTGGCAGGGCCCTTAATGAAAAACTGTTTTTT
TRBJ1-3 | - | TRBV28 | TRBD1 | CASSHTGGSGNTIYF | TGTGCCAGCAGCCATACAGGGGGCAGTGGAAACACCATATATTTT
TRBJ2-3 | - | TRBV19 | TRBD2 | CASSIVAGGTDTQYF | TGTGCCAGTAGTATAGTTGCGGGGGGGACAGATACGCAGTATTTT
TRBJ2-1 | - | TRBV7-8 | TRBD2 | CASSLVAGGGNEQFF | TGTGCCAGCAGCTTAGTGGCGGGGGGAGGAAATGAGCAGTTCTTC
TRBJ2-2 | - | TRBV6-2/TRBV6-3 | TRBD1 | CASSPGQINTGELFF | TGTGCCAGCAGCCCGGGACAGATTAACACCGGGGAGCTGTTTTTT
TRBJ1-1 | - | TRBV9 | TRBD1 | CASSVSPGQGYTEAFF | TGTGCCAGCAGCGTTTCTCCGGGACAGGGCTACACTGAAGCTTTCTTT
TRBJ1-3 | - | TRBV18 | TRBD1 | CASSPSDRGSFGNTIYF | TGTGCCAGCTCACCATCGGACAGGGGGAGTTTTGGAAACACCATATATTTT